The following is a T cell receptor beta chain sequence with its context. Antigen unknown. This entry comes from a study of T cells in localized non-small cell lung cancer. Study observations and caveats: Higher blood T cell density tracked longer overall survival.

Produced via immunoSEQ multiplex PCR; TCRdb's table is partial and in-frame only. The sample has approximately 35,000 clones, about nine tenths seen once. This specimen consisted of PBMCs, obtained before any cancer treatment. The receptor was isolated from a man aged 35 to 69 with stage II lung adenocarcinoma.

CDR3 DNA sequence: TGTGCCAGCAGCGCGGACAGTTGGATGAACACTGAAGCTTTCTTT. Translation: CASSADSWMNTEAFF. The V and J genes are TRBV11-2 and TRBJ1-1; the D gene is possibly TRBD1 (6 bases). Germline V gene lookup returns CDR1 SGHAT and CDR2 FQNNGV. With 5 bases removed from V and 0 bases from J, the gap between germline ends came to 13 bases. This CDR3 contains 15 residues.